The sequence of this T cell receptor beta chain was determined in a study of identical twins. Overall study findings and caveats: Sequences that were out-of-frame, alpha and twin-shared displayed an excess of low generation probability. Twin pairs had excess sharing that was weaker in beta out-of-frame sequences. Models underestimated out-of-frame TCR alpha sharing in monozygotic twins.

Ten or more counts support this clonotype. Its antigen is undetermined. MiXCR, applied by TCRdb to the 5' RACE reads, yields one record per CDR3 protein. The sample contains hundreds of thousands of distinct CDR3 sequences, 8.6% of which appear only once. The CDR3 runs to 15 residues. The V and J ends lost 1 base and 0 bases respectively, with 7 bases between them. CDR1 SGHRS and CDR2 YFSETQ come from the germline V gene. A further study also used this sample, focusing on yellow fever vaccine responses in identical twins. This second study says: The authors reported partly convergent, partly personalized vaccine responses in identical twins.

This sequence joins TRBV5-1 and TRBJ2-2; possibly TRBD1 for D (5 bases). The sequenced sample consisted of PBMCs. This TCR derives from a woman between 18 and 29 years old in good health. CDR3 amino acids: CASSLSRANTGELFF. CDR3 DNA sequence: TGCGCCAGCAGCTTGTCCAGGGCGAACACCGGGGAGCTGTTTTTT.